These 26 T cell receptor beta chains were all obtained from the same sample, sequenced in a study of T-cell memory formation after mild COVID-19. TCRdb fed the 5' RACE reads into MiXCR, producing one record per CDR3 protein. The table lists fewer than 140,000 distinct CDR3 sequences, about 15% of them singletons. Sequenced input: PBMCs or a T cell subset sorted from them (not recorded which). These receptor sequences come from an adult woman who had mild COVID-19 (a few samples of this study predate the infection). Cell type and time point are not known.

This clonotype was detected many times. V and J are TRBV19 and TRBJ2-1, with D perhaps matching TRBD2 (7 bases). CDR1 and CDR2 from the germline V gene are LNHDA and SQIVND (reference sequence). V was pared by 3 bases and J by 6 bases, with 12 bases between. There are 14 residues in the CDR3. The CDR3 DNA is TGTGCCAGTAGTATCGGGGGGCTAGCCAATGAGCAGTTCTTC. Its translation is CASSIGGLANEQFF.

The CDR3 protein is CASSVDGAYEQYF. The CDR3 DNA follows: TGTGCCAGCAGTGTGGACGGAGCCTACGAGCAGTACTTC. The gene calls are TRBV6-5 and TRBJ2-7; D is unresolved. The CDR3 consists of 13 residues. CDR1 is MNHEY and CDR2 is SVGAGI in the germline V gene. V lost 5 bases to trimming and J lost 2 bases, with 10 bases between them.

This clonotype turned up a few times. The genes are TRBV3-1 and TRBJ1-1; D ambiguous. The CDR3 length is 14 residues. Trimming shortened V by 5 bases and J by 4 bases, and 14 bases separated the two germline ends. CDR1 LGHDT and CDR2 YNNKEL come from the germline V gene (reference sequence). The CDR3 sequence: CASSYLEVGTEAFF. As DNA, the CDR3 is TGTGCCAGCAGCTATTTGGAGGTTGGCACTGAAGCTTTCTTT.

This clonotype was detected a few times. The chain recombines TRBV20-1 with TRBJ2-7; 9 positions agree with TRBD1. The V gene end was trimmed by 6 bases and the J gene end by 4 bases; junction bases not matched to a gene: 10. Germline-derived CDR1 and CDR2 are DFQATT and SNEGSKA (reference sequence). The CDR3 covers 14 residues. The CDR3 spells CSARNRQGEYEQYF. CDR3 coding DNA: TGCAGTGCGAGGAACAGACAGGGGGAATACGAGCAGTACTTC.

There are a few counts of this clonotype. The chain joins TRBV12-3 or TRBV12-4 to TRBJ2-5; D gene uncertain. This CDR3 has 15 amino acids. V lost 6 bases and J 2 bases, leaving 16 bases between the germline ends. Here the CDR3 DNA reads TGTGCCAGCAGCCTTCTCAACAGCCGGCAAGAGACCCAGTACTTC. It translates to CASSLLNSRQETQYF.

J is TRBJ2-7 and V is TRBV2, with a weak D call TRBD1 (6 bases). The germline CDR1 and CDR2 sequences are SNHLY and FYNNEI. The CDR3 covers 16 residues. V was shortened by 3 bases and J by 3 bases, with 18 bases between the two germline ends. The chain's CDR3 is CASSDLQGELDYEQYF. The CDR3 region has the DNA TGTGCCAGCAGTGACCTACAGGGTGAGTTAGACTACGAGCAGTACTTC.

This clonotype was observed a handful of times. As DNA, the CDR3 is TGCAGCGTTGCCCCCGGCGCTAGCGCCGACGAGATTTACAATGAGCAGTTCTTC. Encoded protein: CSVAPGASADEIYNEQFF. The rearrangement uses TRBV29-1 and TRBJ2-1, with a possible D match to TRBD2 (6 bases). CDR3 size: 18 residues. CDR1 and CDR2 from the germline V gene are SQVTM and ANQGSEA. The germline V and J ends were trimmed by 4 bases and 4 bases, with 26 bases remaining between them.

The V and J genes are TRBV4-1 and TRBJ2-3; TRBD1 is a possible D gene (6 bases). The CDR3 runs to 13 residues. Looked up from germline, CDR1 is MGHRA and CDR2 is YSYEKL. V was shortened by 2 bases and J by 4 bases, with 7 bases between the two germline ends. In DNA, the CDR3 is TGCGCCAGCAGCCAATCAGGGGCAGATACGCAGTATTTT. This gives the protein CASSQSGADTQYF.

This clonotype appeared a few times. At one of its ends the junction is not consistent with the germline gene, which may arise from a read error. This chain uses TRBV7-9 with TRBJ1-2; D may be TRBD1 (6 bases). The CDR3 is 14 residues long. Germline CDR1 and CDR2: SEHNR and FQNEAQ (reference sequence). The CDR3 here is CASSLTDSLYVYTF. CDR3 nucleotides: TGTGCCAGCAGCTTAACGGACAGCCTCTATGTCTACACCTTC.

The chain links TRBV6-1 to TRBJ2-2, with no clear D. This CDR3 region has 13 residues. V gave up 4 bases and J gave up 4 bases, with 7 bases separating them. Germline values: CDR1 MNHNS, CDR2 SASEGT. Here the CDR3 DNA reads TGTGCCAGCAGTGCCATAGCCACCGGGGAGCTGTTTTTT. This translates into CASSAIATGELFF.

This clonotype has just a few counts. The rearrangement uses TRBV6-5 and TRBJ2-7, with TRBD2 as a possible D gene (6 bases). Germline values: CDR1 MNHEY, CDR2 SVGAGI. The CDR3 contains 17 residues. V lost 5 bases and J 0 bases, leaving 20 bases between the germline ends. The CDR3 DNA sequence: TGTGCCAGCAGTGCTGTAGCGGCCGCAAGGAGCTCCTACGAGCAGTACTTC. It yields the protein CASSAVAAARSSYEQYF.

This clonotype has more than one count but fewer than ten. V is TRBV3-1 and J is TRBJ1-4; D remains unclear. With 4 bases removed from V and 5 bases from J, the gap between germline ends came to 14 bases. The V gene's germline CDR1 is LGHDT and CDR2 YNNKEL (reference sequence). The CDR3 is 15 amino acids. CDR3 in amino acids: CASSLEGGLNEKLFF. The DNA for the CDR3 is TGTGCCAGCAGCCTAGAGGGAGGGCTGAATGAAAAACTGTTTTTT.

This clonotype has a handful of counts. CDR3 protein: CASSFLAGGSSTDTQYF. The CDR3, as DNA: TGTGCCAGCAGTTTCCTAGCGGGGGGCTCTAGCACAGATACGCAGTATTTT. The chain employs TRBV12-3 or TRBV12-4 and TRBJ2-3; TRBD2 matches 11 bases. J gave up 0 bases and V 3 bases, and 5 bases lay outside the gene matches. This CDR3 has 17 residues.

The V and J genes are TRBV5-6 and TRBJ1-1; 7 bases fit TRBD1. The CDR3 covers 17 residues. J was trimmed by 2 bases and V by 6 bases; bases with no gene match: 16. Germline V gives CDR1 SGHDT, CDR2 YYEEEE. The CDR3 loop is CASTTPIRGPANTEAFF. DNA of the CDR3: TGTGCCAGCACCACACCAATTAGGGGGCCTGCAAACACTGAAGCTTTCTTT.

This clonotype was picked up a small number of times. V is TRBV6-5 and J is TRBJ1-1; 9 positions match TRBD1. V was pared by 3 bases and J by 0 bases, with 8 bases of the junction left unmatched. The CDR3 runs to 17 residues. Germline V gene data show CDR1 as MNHEY and CDR2 as SVGAGI. CDR3 residues: CASSYLGQGMLNTEAFF. Written as DNA, the CDR3 is TGTGCCAGCAGTTATTTAGGACAGGGGATGTTGAACACTGAAGCTTTCTTT.

In its sample, this clonotype was seen once. The V and J genes are TRBV30 and TRBJ1-1; unclear D gene. CDR1 and CDR2 (germline): GTSNPN, SVGIG (reference sequence). Deletions cut 2 bases from V and 5 bases from J, with 9 bases between. The CDR3 is made up of 12 amino acids. CDR3: CAWSPTGTEAFF. The CDR3 DNA is TGTGCCTGGAGTCCCACGGGGACTGAAGCTTTCTTT.

This clonotype was seen a few times. V usage is TRBV7-3 and J usage is TRBJ2-4; 7 bases fit TRBD2. Germline loops: CDR1 SGHTA, CDR2 FQGTGA. The CDR3 totals 14 residues. Unmatched junction bases numbered 9, after V lost 5 bases and J lost 8 bases. CDR3 protein: CASSPVGGSDIQYF. CDR3 sequence (DNA): TGTGCCAGCAGCCCGGTCGGGGGGTCTGACATTCAGTACTTC.

This clonotype was picked up a small number of times. The CDR3 spells CASSRPPWGAGETQYF. The CDR3 region has the DNA TGTGCCAGCAGCCGCCCCCCCTGGGGGGCGGGGGAGACCCAGTACTTC. The chain carries TRBV14 and TRBJ2-5; either TRBD1 or TRBD2 may fit D (6 bases each). This CDR3 region has 16 residues. V gave up 4 bases and J gave up 5 bases, with 20 bases separating them. Germline lookup yields CDR1 SGHDN and CDR2 FVKESK.

This clonotype was picked up many times. The chain couples TRBV7-3 to TRBJ2-2; D unresolved. Germline CDR1 SGHTA, CDR2 FQGTGA. The ends were cut back, 5 bases at V and 8 bases at J, with 12 bases in the middle. The CDR3 is 13 residues long. The CDR3 sequence: CASSPLGRGELFF. The CDR3 DNA sequence: TGTGCCAGCAGCCCCCTAGGACGAGGGGAGCTGTTTTTT.

This clonotype was seen a handful of times. This rearrangement joins TRBV29-1 to TRBJ2-7; TRBD2 matches at 11 bases. Germline V gene lookup returns CDR1 SQVTM and CDR2 ANQGSEA. The CDR3 runs to 18 residues. Unmatched junction bases numbered 16, after V lost 6 bases and J lost 0 bases. The CDR3 bases are TGCAGCGTCCGCGGTCGGGCTAGCGGGAGGCCTAGCTCCTACGAGCAGTACTTC. Encoded protein: CSVRGRASGRPSSYEQYF.

The chain employs TRBV4-2 and TRBJ1-4; D is unclear. CDR1 and CDR2 (germline): LGHNA, YNFKEQ. This CDR3 comprises 16 residues. The V gene lost 0 bases and the J gene lost 4 bases, with 12 bases spanning the gap. The CDR3 DNA reads TGTGCCAGCAGCCAAGAGAGGGAGGAGATTAATGAAAAACTGTTTTTT. Amino acids: CASSQEREEINEKLFF.

There are a few counts of this clonotype. The chain links TRBV7-9 to TRBJ2-3, with a tentative D call TRBD2 (6 bases). CDR1 is SEHNR, CDR2 FQNEAQ, per germline (reference sequence). The germline V and J ends were trimmed by 1 base and 4 bases, with 18 bases remaining between them. This CDR3 has 17 amino acids. CDR3 DNA: TGTGCCAGCAGCTTAGAAACTAGCTATCTCTCCGCAGATACGCAGTATTTT. This gives the protein CASSLETSYLSADTQYF.

This chain joins TRBV6-6 and TRBJ2-6; D is possibly TRBD1 (6 bases). The V end was cut by 4 bases, the J end by 2 bases, with 15 bases between. The germline gives CDR1 MNHNY, CDR2 SVGAGI (reference sequence). This CDR3 region has 17 residues. The CDR3 coding sequence is TGTGCCAGCAGTTCGACAGGTAGCCCTCCTGGGGCCAACGTCCTGACTTTC. This codes for CASSSTGSPPGANVLTF.

This chain links TRBV5-1 with TRBJ1-1; D is ambiguous. The CDR3 is made up of 14 amino acids. Germline-derived CDR1 and CDR2 are SGHRS and YFSETQ. V lost 2 bases to trimming and J lost 8 bases, with 16 bases between them. The CDR3 loop is CASSLQPAIEEAFF. In DNA, the CDR3 is TGCGCCAGCAGCTTACAGCCAGCGATCGAAGAAGCTTTCTTT.

The rearrangement links TRBV9 to TRBJ2-1, with TRBD2 as a possible D gene (6 bases). Germline V gene sequence: CDR1 SGDLS, CDR2 YYNGEE. V was shortened by 0 bases and J by 1 base, with 11 bases between the two germline ends. This CDR3 has 16 residues. The CDR3 nucleotides read TGTGCCAGCAGCGTAGGGGGGGACGTGTCCTACAATGAGCAGTTCTTC. Translated: CASSVGGDVSYNEQFF.

The CDR3 loop reads CASSLALAGGPGYEQYF. The CDR3, as DNA: TGTGCCAGCAGCTTAGCCCTAGCGGGAGGGCCGGGGTACGAGCAGTACTTC. The chain employs TRBV7-9 and TRBJ2-7, with 12 bases that match TRBD2. Germline lookup yields CDR1 SEHNR and CDR2 FQNEAQ (reference sequence). CDR3 length: 17 residues. Unmatched junction bases numbered 7, after V lost 0 bases and J lost 4 bases.